The rows below give T cell receptor beta chains drawn from one sample of a study of T cells in Graves' hyperthyroidism and ophthalmopathy. TCRdb analysed the multiplex PCR reads with MiXCR anew, one entry per CDR3 protein. The data show hundreds of thousands of distinct CDR3 sequences, less than 15% seen once. Sequencing input: blood. The receptors come from a woman aged 18-29 years with Graves' hyperthyroidism. The CDR3 runs from the conserved cysteine through the conserved F or W. Each record gives: V gene, CDR3 protein.

TRBV28	CASTPGAAGGPYEQYF
TRBV27	CASSSWGTGGETQHF
TRBV28	CASKEGGPYNEQFF
TRBV18	CASSPQDLGGYTF
TRBV5-6	CASSLGRRAEAFF
TRBV18	CASSFTGGEQFF
TRBV20-1	CSARVGALYNEQFF
TRBV20-1	CSARVTVPFGRVPSPLHF
TRBV10-3	CAISDRTVRTDTQYF
TRBV20-1	CSAKAGTLYGYTF
TRBV6-2/TRBV6-3	CASSSLAGVRIDTQYF
TRBV28	CASSLLERRGYTF
TRBV19	CASDRGGGELFF
TRBV6-1	CASSAPDGEQYF
TRBV20-1	CSARGSGRAETQYF
TRBV9	CASSARGRTSDGYTF
TRBV4-3	CASSQVGRLHSPLHF
TRBV28	CASSSSGTSGIYEQYF
TRBV2	CASSEASAGGGELFF
TRBV2	CASSEALPGLEGAYSPLHF
TRBV20-1	CSATTGTGLGVPGEQPQHF
TRBV12-3/TRBV12-4	CASSPWTGFNYEQYF
TRBV27	CASSLKGLRETQYF
TRBV7-2	CASSPRDRGGQPQHF
TRBV7-2	CASRRTGGYEQFF
TRBV28	CASSRTSPPGNEQFF
TRBV18	CASSRGAGRGTEAFF
TRBV20-1	CSARGGSGAGGLYEQYF